This T cell receptor (beta chain) is from a study of CD8 T cells in Susac syndrome. With random hexamers, roughly 0.45 to 1 ug RNA was reverse transcribed. Coverage of TCR beta CDR3 amplification by immunoSEQ multiplex PCR extended to 54 Vbeta and 13 Jbeta. From the immunoSEQ multiplex PCR reads, TCRdb called clonotypes with MiXCR, one entry per CDR3 protein. Seen here are more than 150,000 distinct CDR3 sequences, approximately 95% observed once, and the top ten hold around 0.12%. Sample: CD4+ T cells from PBMCs. The origin of this receptor is a human donor with Susac syndrome.

The CDR3, as DNA: TGCAGTGCAAGGACTAACAGGGGGCCGGGCACTGAAGCTTTCTTT. It encodes CSARTNRGPGTEAFF. This sequence joins TRBV20-1 and TRBJ1-1; 9 nucleotides match TRBD1. Germline loops: CDR1 DFQATT, CDR2 SNEGSKA (reference sequence). J lost 4 bases, V lost 6 bases, and 12 bases had no gene match. The CDR3 runs to 15 residues.